This T cell receptor beta chain was observed in a study of cytomegalovirus exposure and HLA in healthy donors. Assay used: immunoSEQ multiplex PCR; TCRdb lists only in-frame clones, some missing. The table has more than 85,000 clones, around 86% seen once; the top ten hold about 4%. V dropped 6 bases and J dropped 3 bases, with 15 bases sitting between them. The CDR3 contains 15 residues. Germline V gives CDR1 MNHNS, CDR2 SASEGT. The receptor comes from a woman under 30 in good health and CMV-seropositive. The source material was PBMCs. The genes are TRBV6-1 and TRBJ2-1; the D gene is possibly TRBD2 (6 bases). Here the CDR3 reads CASRRDSEVYNEQFF. The CDR3 coding sequence is TGTGCCAGCAGACGGGACTCCGAGGTCTACAATGAGCAGTTCTTC.